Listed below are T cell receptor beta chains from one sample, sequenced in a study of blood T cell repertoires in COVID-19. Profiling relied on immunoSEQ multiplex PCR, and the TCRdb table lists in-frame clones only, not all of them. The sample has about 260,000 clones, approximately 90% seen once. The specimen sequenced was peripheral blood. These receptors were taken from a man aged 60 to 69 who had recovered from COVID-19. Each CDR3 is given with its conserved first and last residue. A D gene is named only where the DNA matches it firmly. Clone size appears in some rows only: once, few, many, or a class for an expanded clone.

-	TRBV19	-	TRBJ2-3	CASNWGETDTQYF	TGTGCCAGTAACTGGGGGGAAACAGATACGCAGTATTTT
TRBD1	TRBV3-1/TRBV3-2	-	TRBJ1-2	CASSQASDRGRRGYTF	TGTGCCAGCAGCCAAGCATCCGACAGGGGGCGGAGGGGCTACACCTTC
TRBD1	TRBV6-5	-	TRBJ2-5	CASSYHRGLQETQYF	TGTGCCAGCAGTTACCACAGGGGCCTACAAGAGACCCAGTACTTC
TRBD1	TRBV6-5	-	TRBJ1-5	CASTPGQGPQHF	TGTGCCAGCACCCCCGGACAGGGGCCCCAGCATTTT
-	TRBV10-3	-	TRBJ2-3	CAISKGHGALYTQYF	TGTGCCATCAGTAAGGGACACGGCGCGTTATATACGCAGTATTTT
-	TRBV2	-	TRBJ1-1	CASSRSEGYTEAFF	TGTGCCAGCAGCCGATCCGAGGGTTACACTGAAGCTTTCTTT
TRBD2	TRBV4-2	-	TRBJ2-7	CASSQGAMGLAGVGSYEQYF	TGTGCCAGCAGCCAAGGGGCAATGGGACTAGCGGGGGTGGGTTCCTACGAGCAGTACTTC
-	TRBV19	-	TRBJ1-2	CASSIGGWRGYTF	TGTGCCAGTAGTATAGGCGGTTGGCGCGGCTACACCTTC
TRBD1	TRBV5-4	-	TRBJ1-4	CASSLGSTGRNEKLFF	TGTGCCAGCAGCTTGGGTTCGACAGGGAGGAATGAAAAACTGTTTTTT
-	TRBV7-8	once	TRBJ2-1	CASSLNQIWLF	TGTGCCAGCAGCTTAAACCAGATCTGGCTCTTC
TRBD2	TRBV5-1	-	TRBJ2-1	CASSPNLAGGPVSKFF	TGCGCCAGCAGCCCGAATCTAGCGGGGGGGCCAGTGTCCAAGTTCTTC
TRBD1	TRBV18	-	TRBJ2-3	CASSQQGAHTDTQYF	TGTGCCAGCTCACAGCAGGGGGCGCACACAGATACGCAGTATTTT